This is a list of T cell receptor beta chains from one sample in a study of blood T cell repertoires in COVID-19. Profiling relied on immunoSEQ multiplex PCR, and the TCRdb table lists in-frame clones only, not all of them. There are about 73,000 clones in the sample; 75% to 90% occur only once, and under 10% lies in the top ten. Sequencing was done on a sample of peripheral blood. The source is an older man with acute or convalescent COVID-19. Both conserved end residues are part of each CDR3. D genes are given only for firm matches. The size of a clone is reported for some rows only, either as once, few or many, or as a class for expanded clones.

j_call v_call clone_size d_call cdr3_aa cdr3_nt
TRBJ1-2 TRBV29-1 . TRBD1 CSAGTGIYGYTF TGCAGCGCCGGGACAGGGATCTATGGCTACACCTTC
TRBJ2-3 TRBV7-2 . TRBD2 CASSLDRGLAGGLVDTQYF TGTGCCAGCAGCTTAGACCGAGGGCTAGCGGGAGGATTGGTAGATACGCAGTATTTT
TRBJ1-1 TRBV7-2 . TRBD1 CASSPFGDRGRRAFF TGTGCCAGCAGCCCCTTCGGGGACAGGGGGCGTAGGGCTTTCTTT
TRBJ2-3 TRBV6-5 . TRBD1 CASSSGGNSDTQYF TGTGCCAGCAGTTCAGGGGGCAACTCAGATACGCAGTATTTT
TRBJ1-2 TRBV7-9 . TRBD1 CASTQGAIQFGYTF TGTGCCAGCACACAGGGGGCGATCCAGTTCGGCTACACCTTC
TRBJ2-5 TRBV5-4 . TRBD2 CASSLAGGEETQYF TGTGCCAGCAGCTTGGCGGGAGGGGAAGAGACCCAGTACTTC
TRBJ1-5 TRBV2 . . CATSRGGGQPQHF TGTGCCACCTCAAGGGGAGGAGGGCAGCCCCAGCATTTT
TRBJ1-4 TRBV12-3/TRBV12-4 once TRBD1 CASRTGLNEKLFF TGTGCCAGCAGGACAGGGTTAAATGAAAAACTGTTTTTT
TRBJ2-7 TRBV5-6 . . CASSAQGEQYF TGTGCCAGCAGCGCCCAGGGTGAGCAGTACTTC
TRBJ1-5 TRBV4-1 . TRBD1 CASSHPGQSNQPQHF TGCGCCAGCAGCCACCCGGGACAGTCCAATCAGCCCCAGCATTTT
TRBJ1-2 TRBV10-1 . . CASSDDTLGGYTF TGCGCCAGCAGTGATGACACCTTAGGAGGCTACACCTTC
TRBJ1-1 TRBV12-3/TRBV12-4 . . CASTQGFWAEAFF TGTGCCAGCACACAGGGTTTTTGGGCTGAAGCTTTCTTT
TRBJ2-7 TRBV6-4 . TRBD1 CASSAPGTGTVEQYF TGTGCCAGCAGTGCACCCGGGACAGGGACGGTCGAGCAGTACTTC
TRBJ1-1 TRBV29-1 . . CSVESAGYTEAFF TGCAGCGTTGAATCGGCGGGCTACACTGAAGCTTTCTTT
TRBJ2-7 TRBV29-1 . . CSVGTGPLAEQYF TGCAGCGTTGGAACAGGCCCGTTGGCCGAGCAGTACTTC
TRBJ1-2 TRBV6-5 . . CASSYTQAWGYTF TGTGCCAGCAGTTACACACAGGCATGGGGCTACACCTTC
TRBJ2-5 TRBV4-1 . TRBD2 CASSQETLAGGVRETQYF TGCGCCAGCAGCCAGGAAACCTTAGCGGGGGGGGTGCGGGAGACCCAGTACTTC
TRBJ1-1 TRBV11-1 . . CASSLEPRRAEAFF TGTGCCAGCAGCTTAGAACCTCGGAGGGCTGAAGCTTTCTTT
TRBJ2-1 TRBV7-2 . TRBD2 CASSLGSGSYNEQFF TGTGCCAGCAGCTTAGGTAGCGGGAGCTACAATGAGCAGTTCTTC
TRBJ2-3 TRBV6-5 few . CASSYGGGPDTQYF TGTGCCAGCAGTTACGGCGGGGGCCCAGATACGCAGTATTTT
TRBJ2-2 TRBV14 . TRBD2 CASSRPGLAGSNTGELFF TGTGCCAGCAGCCGACCGGGACTAGCGGGATCGAACACCGGGGAGCTGTTTTTT
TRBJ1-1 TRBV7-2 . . CASSLRRNTEAFF TGTGCCAGCAGCCTTAGGAGGAACACTGAAGCTTTCTTT
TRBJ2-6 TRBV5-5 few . CASSHPRWVSGANVLTF TGTGCCAGCAGCCACCCGAGGTGGGTCTCTGGGGCCAACGTCCTGACTTTC
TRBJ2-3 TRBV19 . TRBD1 CASSIGQGATDTQYF TGTGCCAGTAGTATAGGGCAGGGGGCAACAGATACGCAGTATTTT
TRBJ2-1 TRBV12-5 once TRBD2 CATLAGGSSYNEQFF TGTGCTACATTAGCGGGAGGAAGCTCCTACAATGAGCAGTTCTTC
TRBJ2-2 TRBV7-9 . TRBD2 CASSSGLTSVYNTGELFF TGTGCCAGCAGCTCGGGACTTACTAGCGTCTATAACACCGGGGAGCTGTTTTTT
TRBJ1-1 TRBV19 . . CASSIEPPEGGTEAFF TGTGCCAGTAGTATAGAGCCCCCGGAGGGGGGGACTGAAGCTTTCTTT
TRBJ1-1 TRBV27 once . CASSPGHRNTEAFF TGTGCCAGCAGTCCCGGACACCGGAACACTGAAGCTTTCTTT
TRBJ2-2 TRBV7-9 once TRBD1 CASSYQGQADGELFF TGTGCCAGCAGCTATCAGGGACAGGCGGACGGGGAGCTGTTTTTT
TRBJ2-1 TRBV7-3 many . CASSLMGGTVNEQFF TGTGCCAGCAGCTTAATGGGGGGAACGGTCAATGAGCAGTTCTTC
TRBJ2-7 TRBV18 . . CASSLTGSSYEQYF TGTGCCAGCTCACTTACAGGGAGCTCCTACGAGCAGTACTTC
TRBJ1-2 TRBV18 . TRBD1 CASSPPNRGGGYTF TGTGCCAGCTCACCCCCCAACAGGGGAGGTGGCTACACCTTC
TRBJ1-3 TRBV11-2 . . CASTKRGGSGNTIYF TGTGCCAGCACCAAGAGGGGAGGCTCTGGAAACACCATATATTTT
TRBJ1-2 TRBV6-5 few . CASSYEANYGYTF TGTGCCAGCAGTTACGAGGCTAACTATGGCTACACCTTC
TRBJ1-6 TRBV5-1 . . CASSLRGSYNSPLHF TGCGCCAGCAGCTTACGGGGCTCCTATAATTCACCCCTCCACTTT
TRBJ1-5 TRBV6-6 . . CASSYSSDHSNQPQHF TGTGCCAGCAGTTACTCGAGCGATCATAGCAATCAGCCCCAGCATTTT
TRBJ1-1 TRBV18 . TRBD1 CASSPPTRDSTEAFF TGTGCCAGCTCACCACCCACCCGGGACAGCACTGAAGCTTTCTTT
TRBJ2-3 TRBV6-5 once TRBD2 CASSVVGGGTDTQYF TGTGCCAGCAGCGTGGTCGGGGGGGGGACAGATACGCAGTATTTT
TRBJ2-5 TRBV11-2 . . CASSLLTVGRETQYF TGTGCCAGCAGTCTACTTACAGTTGGGAGGGAGACCCAGTACTTC
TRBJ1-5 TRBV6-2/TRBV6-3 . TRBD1 CASSRDSFNQPQHF TGTGCCAGCAGTCGGGACAGCTTCAATCAGCCCCAGCATTTT
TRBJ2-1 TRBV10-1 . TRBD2 CASSPLAGGPGDEQFF TGCGCCAGCAGCCCGCTAGCGGGGGGGCCGGGTGATGAGCAGTTCTTC
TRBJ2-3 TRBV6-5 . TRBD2 CASSYRTGGGTDTQYF TGTGCCAGCAGTTACAGGACGGGAGGGGGCACAGATACGCAGTATTTT
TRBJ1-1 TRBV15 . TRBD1 CATSRGQGARTEAFF TGTGCCACCAGCAGAGGACAGGGGGCGCGTACTGAAGCTTTCTTT
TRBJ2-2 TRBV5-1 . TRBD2 CASSLTSGSSNTGELFF TGCGCCAGCAGCTTGACTAGCGGGAGCTCTAACACCGGGGAGCTGTTTTTT
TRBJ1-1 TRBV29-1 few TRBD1 CSVEGPQGADTEAFF TGCAGCGTTGAAGGGCCACAGGGGGCCGACACTGAAGCTTTCTTT
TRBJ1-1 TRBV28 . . CASRISRDEAFF TGTGCCAGCAGAATATCGCGGGACGAAGCTTTCTTT